The 5 T cell receptor beta chains listed next were all sequenced from one sample in a study of CD8 T cells in ankylosing spondylitis. TCRdb reprocessed the 5' RACE reads with MiXCR, giving one entry per CDR3 protein. The sample lists about 450,000 distinct CDR3 sequences; roughly 25% were seen once. The study's findings and limits: A TCR beta motif of fewer than ten highly homologous variants appeared characteristic of ankylosing spondylitis blood.

No antigens are known for them. Sequenced sample: blood, either unsorted or a sorted T cell fraction (not recorded which). Every receptor here comes from a male donor with ankylosing spondylitis.

The rearrangement joins TRBV3-1 to TRBJ1-4; no clear D. The germline V and J ends were trimmed by 2 bases and 13 bases, with 11 bases remaining between them. This CDR3 spans 12 amino acids. Germline V lookup: CDR1 LGHDT, CDR2 YNNKEL (reference sequence). CDR3 region: CASSQSVSTLFF. CDR3 in DNA: TGTGCCAGCAGCCAATCGGTGTCCACACTGTTTTTT.

This clonotype turned up a few times. The chain carries TRBV20-1 and TRBJ1-2; the D is unclear. V lost 0 bases and J 2 bases, leaving 7 bases between the germline ends. Germline assignment: CDR1 DFQATT and CDR2 SNEGSKA (reference sequence). This CDR3 has 13 amino acids. CDR3 amino acids: CSAREGENYGYTF. DNA for the CDR3: TGCAGTGCTAGAGAGGGAGAGAACTATGGCTACACCTTC.

This clonotype turned up a few times. The chain has TRBV30 and TRBJ1-4, with 7 bases that match TRBD1. CDR3 size: 14 residues. V lost 5 bases to trimming and J lost 8 bases; unmatched junction nucleotides: 11. CDR1 and CDR2 from the germline V gene are GTSNPN and SVGIG (reference sequence). The CDR3 DNA follows: TGTGCCTGGGCACAGAGGGGGCGAGCGGAAAAACTGTTTTTT. As protein: CAWAQRGRAEKLFF.

The rearrangement joins TRBV5-1 to TRBJ1-4; no firm D call. The germline gives CDR1 SGHRS, CDR2 YFSETQ. V shed 3 bases and J shed 4 bases, with 10 bases lying between them. This CDR3 region has 14 residues. The CDR3 region is CASSSDGFNEKLFF. Written as DNA, the CDR3 is TGCGCCAGCAGCTCCGACGGATTTAATGAAAAACTGTTTTTT.

The genes are TRBV7-8 and TRBJ1-3; weak D call: TRBD1 (5 bases). The ends were cut back, 4 bases at V and 0 bases at J, with 16 bases in the middle. This CDR3 spans 17 amino acids. Germline V gene sequence: CDR1 SGHVS, CDR2 FQNEAQ. Here the CDR3 reads CASSSVVVGHSGNTIYF. The CDR3 bases are TGTGCCAGCAGCTCCGTAGTTGTGGGGCACTCTGGAAACACCATATATTTT.